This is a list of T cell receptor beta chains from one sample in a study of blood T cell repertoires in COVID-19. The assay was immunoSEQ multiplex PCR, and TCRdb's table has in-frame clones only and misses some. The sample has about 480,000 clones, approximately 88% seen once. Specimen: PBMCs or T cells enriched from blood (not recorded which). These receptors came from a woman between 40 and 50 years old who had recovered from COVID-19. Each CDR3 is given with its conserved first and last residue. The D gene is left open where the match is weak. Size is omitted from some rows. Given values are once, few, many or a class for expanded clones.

cdr3_nt: TGTGCCACCAGCAGAGACCTCAGTGAGCAGTTCTTC
cdr3_aa: CATSRDLSEQFF
v_call: TRBV15
clone_size: .
d_call: .
j_call: TRBJ2-1

cdr3_nt: TGTGCCAGGACAGTAGCCAGGGACAGGGGGAACGAGCAGTACTTC
cdr3_aa: CARTVARDRGNEQYF
v_call: TRBV2
clone_size: .
d_call: TRBD1
j_call: TRBJ2-7

cdr3_nt: TGTGCCAGCAGCCAAGATGTCGAGGCAGGGGCCGCTTTCTTT
cdr3_aa: CASSQDVEAGAAFF
v_call: TRBV4-2
clone_size: once
d_call: .
j_call: TRBJ1-1

cdr3_nt: TGTGCCAGCTCGGCCCAGGGTCTGGATATCTTT
cdr3_aa: CASSAQGLDIF
v_call: TRBV18
clone_size: .
d_call: .
j_call: TRBJ1-1

cdr3_nt: TGCGCCAGCAGCTTGAAATTAGACACTGAAGCTTTCTTT
cdr3_aa: CASSLKLDTEAFF
v_call: TRBV5-1
clone_size: .
d_call: .
j_call: TRBJ1-1

cdr3_nt: TGTGCCAGCAGCAAAGAAGGGACAGACTCCTACGAGCAGTACTTC
cdr3_aa: CASSKEGTDSYEQYF
v_call: TRBV21-1
clone_size: .
d_call: .
j_call: TRBJ2-7

cdr3_nt: TGTGCCAGCAGGGCGGACAGGGCGGAAAACACTGAAGCTTTCTTT
cdr3_aa: CASRADRAENTEAFF
v_call: TRBV6-5
clone_size: .
d_call: TRBD1
j_call: TRBJ1-1

cdr3_nt: TGTGCCAGCAGTGAAGCGTCGTATCAGAATTATGGCTACACCTTC
cdr3_aa: CASSEASYQNYGYTF
v_call: TRBV6-1
clone_size: .
d_call: .
j_call: TRBJ1-2

cdr3_nt: TGTGCCAGCAGCTTATATCTAGAGACAGAAGAGACCCAGTACTTC
cdr3_aa: CASSLYLETEETQYF
v_call: TRBV7-9
clone_size: .
d_call: .
j_call: TRBJ2-5

cdr3_nt: TGTGCCATCAGTGGGCGGGAGGGCGGTCCAGATACGCAGTATTTT
cdr3_aa: CAISGREGGPDTQYF
v_call: TRBV10-3
clone_size: .
d_call: TRBD2
j_call: TRBJ2-3

cdr3_nt: TGTGCCAGCTCACCACTTTCAGGTTCTAATGAAAAACTGTTTTTT
cdr3_aa: CASSPLSGSNEKLFF
v_call: TRBV18
clone_size: .
d_call: .
j_call: TRBJ1-4

cdr3_nt: TGTGCCAGCAGTTACGAAGTGGGGGGAGTTGGCTACACCTTC
cdr3_aa: CASSYEVGGVGYTF
v_call: TRBV6-6
clone_size: .
d_call: .
j_call: TRBJ1-2

cdr3_nt: TGTGCCAGCAGCTCCCCGGGACTAGCGATTGGGGAGCAGTACTTC
cdr3_aa: CASSSPGLAIGEQYF
v_call: TRBV11-3
clone_size: once
d_call: TRBD2
j_call: TRBJ2-7

cdr3_nt: TGTGCCAGCAGCCAAGTCGAAGGCGGGAGGGCCCTGGGACGGAATGAGCAGTTCTTC
cdr3_aa: CASSQVEGGRALGRNEQFF
v_call: TRBV3-1/TRBV3-2
clone_size: .
d_call: TRBD2
j_call: TRBJ2-1

cdr3_nt: TGTGCCAGCAGCCGCGGGGGCCCTGGTACCGGGGAGCTGTTTTTT
cdr3_aa: CASSRGGPGTGELFF
v_call: TRBV5-8
clone_size: .
d_call: .
j_call: TRBJ2-2

cdr3_nt: TGTGCCAGCAGCTTATTGAGGGACACCGGGGAGCTGTTTTTT
cdr3_aa: CASSLLRDTGELFF
v_call: TRBV7-9
clone_size: .
d_call: .
j_call: TRBJ2-2

cdr3_nt: TGTGCCACCAGCAGAGAGGCAGGTCTGAACACTGAAGCTTTCTTT
cdr3_aa: CATSREAGLNTEAFF
v_call: TRBV15
clone_size: once
d_call: .
j_call: TRBJ1-1

cdr3_nt: TGTGCCAGCTCAACCAATAGCTATGGCTACACCTTC
cdr3_aa: CASSTNSYGYTF
v_call: TRBV18
clone_size: .
d_call: .
j_call: TRBJ1-2

cdr3_nt: TGTGCCAGCAGCCAAGTATCAATTGGGACAGGACAAGCTTTCTTT
cdr3_aa: CASSQVSIGTGQAFF
v_call: TRBV14
clone_size: many
d_call: TRBD1
j_call: TRBJ1-1

cdr3_nt: TGCAGTGCTAGTTACAGGGCCAATGAGCAGTTCTTC
cdr3_aa: CSASYRANEQFF
v_call: TRBV20-1
clone_size: .
d_call: .
j_call: TRBJ2-1

cdr3_nt: TGTGCCTGGAGGGGTACCGGGACAGGGGGAAACACCATATATTTT
cdr3_aa: CAWRGTGTGGNTIYF
v_call: TRBV30
clone_size: .
d_call: TRBD1
j_call: TRBJ1-3

cdr3_nt: TGTGCCAGTAGTTGGGACAGGGTAGGTCGGACTGAAGCTTTCTTT
cdr3_aa: CASSWDRVGRTEAFF
v_call: TRBV19
clone_size: .
d_call: TRBD1
j_call: TRBJ1-1

cdr3_nt: TGCGCCAGCAGCCGAACAGTCTCGGGACAGGGGCAAGAGACCCAGTACTTC
cdr3_aa: CASSRTVSGQGQETQYF
v_call: TRBV4-3
clone_size: .
d_call: TRBD1
j_call: TRBJ2-5

cdr3_nt: TGTGCCAGCAGCGAGAACAGGGTCCAGACTGAAGCTTTCTTT
cdr3_aa: CASSENRVQTEAFF
v_call: TRBV11-3
clone_size: .
d_call: .
j_call: TRBJ1-1

cdr3_nt: TGCAGTGCTCTTAACAGTGAAAAACTGTTTTTT
cdr3_aa: CSALNSEKLFF
v_call: TRBV20-1
clone_size: .
d_call: .
j_call: TRBJ1-4

cdr3_nt: TGTGCCACCTATCAGGACAGGGGGCTTAGCGAGCAGTACTTC
cdr3_aa: CATYQDRGLSEQYF
v_call: TRBV10-3
clone_size: .
d_call: TRBD1
j_call: TRBJ2-7

cdr3_nt: TGTGCCAGCAGCCGGGGGAAGGGGAACACTGAAGCTTTCTTT
cdr3_aa: CASSRGKGNTEAFF
v_call: TRBV7-9
clone_size: .
d_call: .
j_call: TRBJ1-1

cdr3_nt: TGTGCCAGCAGTGTTGCCGGGACAGGGGGCACCGGGGAGCTGTTTTTT
cdr3_aa: CASSVAGTGGTGELFF
v_call: TRBV25-1
clone_size: .
d_call: TRBD1
j_call: TRBJ2-2

cdr3_nt: TGTGCCAGCTCACCGAGGGCAGATACGCAGTATTTT
cdr3_aa: CASSPRADTQYF
v_call: TRBV18
clone_size: .
d_call: .
j_call: TRBJ2-3

cdr3_nt: TGTGCCAGCAGGGCTAGGACAGGGGTTAACTATGGCTACACCTTC
cdr3_aa: CASRARTGVNYGYTF
v_call: TRBV5-4
clone_size: .
d_call: TRBD1
j_call: TRBJ1-2

cdr3_nt: TGTGCCAGCAGCCAAGTAACAGGGGGGGACACTGAAGCTTTCTTT
cdr3_aa: CASSQVTGGDTEAFF
v_call: TRBV4-2
clone_size: .
d_call: TRBD1
j_call: TRBJ1-1

cdr3_nt: TGTGCCAGCGGGAGGGACCCCAGCCCATACAATGAGCAGTTCTTC
cdr3_aa: CASGRDPSPYNEQFF
v_call: TRBV3-1/TRBV3-2
clone_size: .
d_call: TRBD2
j_call: TRBJ2-1

cdr3_nt: TGTGCCAGCAGTTTAGGGGACAGGGTCGGCTACACCTTC
cdr3_aa: CASSLGDRVGYTF
v_call: TRBV12-3/TRBV12-4
clone_size: .
d_call: TRBD1
j_call: TRBJ1-2

cdr3_nt: TGTGCCAGCAGCTTAGTAAGCGGGCGAGGGGAGCTGTTTTTT
cdr3_aa: CASSLVSGRGELFF
v_call: TRBV7-9
clone_size: .
d_call: .
j_call: TRBJ2-2